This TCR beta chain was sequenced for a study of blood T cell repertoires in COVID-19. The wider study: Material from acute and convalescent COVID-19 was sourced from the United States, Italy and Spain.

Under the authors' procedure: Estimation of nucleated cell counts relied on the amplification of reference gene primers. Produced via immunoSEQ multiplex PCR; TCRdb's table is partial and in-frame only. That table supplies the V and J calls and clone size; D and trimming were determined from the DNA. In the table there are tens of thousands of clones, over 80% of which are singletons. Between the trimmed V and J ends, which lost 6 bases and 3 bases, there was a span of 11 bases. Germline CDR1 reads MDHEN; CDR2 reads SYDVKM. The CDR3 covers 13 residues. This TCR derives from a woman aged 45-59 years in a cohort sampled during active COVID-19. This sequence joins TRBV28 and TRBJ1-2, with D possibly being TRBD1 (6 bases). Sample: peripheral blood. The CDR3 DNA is TGTGCCAGCAGGCTACAGGGTGACTATGGCTACACCTTC. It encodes CASRLQGDYGYTF.